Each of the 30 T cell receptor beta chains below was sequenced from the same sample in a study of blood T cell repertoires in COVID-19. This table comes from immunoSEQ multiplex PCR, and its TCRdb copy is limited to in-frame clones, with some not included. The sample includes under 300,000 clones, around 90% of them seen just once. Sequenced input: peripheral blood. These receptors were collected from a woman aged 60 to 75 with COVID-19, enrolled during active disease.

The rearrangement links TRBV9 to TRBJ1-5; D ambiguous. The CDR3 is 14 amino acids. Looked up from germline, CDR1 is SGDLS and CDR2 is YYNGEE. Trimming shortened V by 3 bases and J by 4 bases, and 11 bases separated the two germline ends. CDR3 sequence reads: CASSGGQPNQPQHF. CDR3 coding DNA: TGTGCCAGCAGCGGAGGGCAGCCTAATCAGCCCCAGCATTTT.

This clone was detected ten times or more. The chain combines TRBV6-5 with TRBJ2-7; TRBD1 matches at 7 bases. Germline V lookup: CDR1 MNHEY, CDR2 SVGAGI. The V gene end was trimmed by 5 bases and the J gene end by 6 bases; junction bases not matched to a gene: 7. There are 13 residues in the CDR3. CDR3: CASSPGQAGEQYF. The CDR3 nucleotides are TGTGCCAGCAGTCCCGGACAGGCTGGCGAGCAGTACTTC.

The CDR3 protein is CASSLSTSGIYNEQFF. CDR3 DNA sequence: TGTGCCAGCAGCTTAAGTACTAGCGGGATCTACAATGAGCAGTTCTTC. The chain combines TRBV7-2 with TRBJ2-1, with 10 bases that match TRBD2. CDR1 SGHTA and CDR2 FQGNSA come from the germline V gene. There are 16 residues in the CDR3. V was pared by 2 bases and J by 3 bases, with 4 bases of the junction left unmatched.

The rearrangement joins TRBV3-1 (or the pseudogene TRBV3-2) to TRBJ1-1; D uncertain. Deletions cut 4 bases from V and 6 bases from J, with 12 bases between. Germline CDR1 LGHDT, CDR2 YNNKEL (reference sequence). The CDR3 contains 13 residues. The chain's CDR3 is CASSRMREAEAFF. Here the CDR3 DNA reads TGTGCCAGCAGCCGAATGCGGGAGGCTGAAGCTTTCTTT.

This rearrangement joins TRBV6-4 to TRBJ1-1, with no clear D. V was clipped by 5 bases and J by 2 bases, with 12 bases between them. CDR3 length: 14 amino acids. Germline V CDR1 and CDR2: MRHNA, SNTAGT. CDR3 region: CASSLGPPNTEAFF. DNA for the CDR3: TGTGCCAGCAGTCTTGGCCCCCCTAACACTGAAGCTTTCTTT.

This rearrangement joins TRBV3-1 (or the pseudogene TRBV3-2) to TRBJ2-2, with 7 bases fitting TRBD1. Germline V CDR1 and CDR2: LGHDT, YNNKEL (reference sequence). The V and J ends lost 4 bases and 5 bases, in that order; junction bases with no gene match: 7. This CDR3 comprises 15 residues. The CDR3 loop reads CASSPRQGSTGELFF. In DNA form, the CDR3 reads TGTGCCAGCAGCCCCAGACAGGGAAGTACCGGGGAGCTGTTTTTT.

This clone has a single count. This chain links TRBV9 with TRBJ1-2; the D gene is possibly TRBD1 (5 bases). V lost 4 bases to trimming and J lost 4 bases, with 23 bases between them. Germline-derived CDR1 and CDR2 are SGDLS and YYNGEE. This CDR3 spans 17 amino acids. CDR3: CASSPRLAGRQTYGYTF. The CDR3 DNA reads TGTGCCAGCAGCCCTCGGCTGGCAGGGCGCCAAACCTATGGCTACACCTTC.

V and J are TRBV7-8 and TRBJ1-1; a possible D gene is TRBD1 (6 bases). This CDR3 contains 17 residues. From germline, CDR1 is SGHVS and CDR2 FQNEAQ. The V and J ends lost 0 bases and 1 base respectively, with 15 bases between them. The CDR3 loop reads CASSLARTARRNTEAFF. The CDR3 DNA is TGTGCCAGCAGCTTAGCTAGGACAGCGAGAAGGAACACTGAAGCTTTCTTT.

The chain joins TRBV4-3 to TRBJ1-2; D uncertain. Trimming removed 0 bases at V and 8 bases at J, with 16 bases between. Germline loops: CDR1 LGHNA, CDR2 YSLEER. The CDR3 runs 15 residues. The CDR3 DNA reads TGCGCCAGCAGCCAAGATTTTCCCCAACCGGGGGGCTACACCTTC. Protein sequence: CASSQDFPQPGGYTF.

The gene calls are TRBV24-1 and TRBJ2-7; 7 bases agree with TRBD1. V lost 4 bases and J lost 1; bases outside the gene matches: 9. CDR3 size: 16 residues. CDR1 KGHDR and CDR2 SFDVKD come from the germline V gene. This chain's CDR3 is CATSDQTGDGSYEQYF. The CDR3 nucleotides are TGTGCCACCAGTGACCAAACAGGGGACGGTTCCTACGAGCAGTACTTC.

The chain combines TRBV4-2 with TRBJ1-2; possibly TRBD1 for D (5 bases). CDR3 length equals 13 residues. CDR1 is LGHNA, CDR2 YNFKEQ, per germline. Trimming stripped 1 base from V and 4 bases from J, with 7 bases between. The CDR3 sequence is CASSQAQGYGYTF. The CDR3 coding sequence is TGTGCCAGCAGCCAAGCCCAGGGCTATGGCTACACCTTC.

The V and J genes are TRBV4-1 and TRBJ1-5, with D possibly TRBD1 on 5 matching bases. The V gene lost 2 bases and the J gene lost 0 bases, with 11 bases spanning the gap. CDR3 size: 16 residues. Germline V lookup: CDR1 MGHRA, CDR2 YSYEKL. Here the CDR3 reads CASSQRRGDSNQPQHF. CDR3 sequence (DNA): TGCGCCAGCAGCCAACGACGGGGGGATAGCAATCAGCCCCAGCATTTT.

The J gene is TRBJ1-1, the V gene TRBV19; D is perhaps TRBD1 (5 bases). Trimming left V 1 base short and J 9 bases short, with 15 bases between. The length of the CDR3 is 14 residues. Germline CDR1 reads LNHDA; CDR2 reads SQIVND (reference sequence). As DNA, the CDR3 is TGTGCCAGTAGTATAGGCCAACAGGCAGGCCAAGCTTTCTTT. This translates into CASSIGQQAGQAFF.

CDR3 nucleotide sequence: TGTGCCAGCAGCGTCGGCGGGGGTAGCGGTGGTTCCTACGAGCAGTACTTC. Translation gives CASSVGGGSGGSYEQYF. The rearrangement uses TRBV9 and TRBJ2-7, with 7 bases aligning to TRBD2. Trimming cost V 2 bases and J 1 base; bases outside gene matches: 12. Germline CDR1 SGDLS, CDR2 YYNGEE. This CDR3 is built from 17 residues.

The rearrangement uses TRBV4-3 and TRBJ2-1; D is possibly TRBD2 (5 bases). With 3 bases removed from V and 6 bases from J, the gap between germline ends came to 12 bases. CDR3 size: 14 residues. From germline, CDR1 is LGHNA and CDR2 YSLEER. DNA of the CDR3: TGCGCCAGCAGCCACGGCGGGTCGGGCAATGAGCAGTTCTTC. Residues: CASSHGGSGNEQFF.

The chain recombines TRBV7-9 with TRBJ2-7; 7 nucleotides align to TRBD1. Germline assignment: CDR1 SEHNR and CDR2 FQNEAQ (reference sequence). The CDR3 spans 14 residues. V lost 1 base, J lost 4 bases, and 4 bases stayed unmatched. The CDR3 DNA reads TGTGCCAGCAGCTTAGAGGTGACAGGGTACGAGCAGTACTTC. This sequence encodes CASSLEVTGYEQYF.

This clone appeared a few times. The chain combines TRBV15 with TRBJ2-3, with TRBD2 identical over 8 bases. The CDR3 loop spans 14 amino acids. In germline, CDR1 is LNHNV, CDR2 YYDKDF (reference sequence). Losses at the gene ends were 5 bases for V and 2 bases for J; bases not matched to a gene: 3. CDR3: CATSPGGYTDTQYF. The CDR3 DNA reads TGTGCCACCAGCCCGGGAGGGTACACAGATACGCAGTATTTT. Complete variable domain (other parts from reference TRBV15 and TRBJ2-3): DAMVIQNPRYQVTQFGKPVTLSCSQTLNHNVMYWYQQKSSQAPKLLFHYYDKDFNNEADTPDNFQSRRPNTSFCFLDIRSPGLGDTAMYLCATSPGGYTDTQYFGPGTRLTVL.

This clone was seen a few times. The CDR3 loop is CASSRQVENYGYTF. CDR3 DNA sequence: TGTGCCAGCTCACGGCAAGTGGAGAACTATGGCTACACCTTC. V gene TRBV18 combines with J gene TRBJ1-2, with D unclear. Per germline, CDR1 KGHSH and CDR2 LQKENI. V was pared by 4 bases and J by 2 bases, with 11 bases between. The CDR3 contains 14 residues.

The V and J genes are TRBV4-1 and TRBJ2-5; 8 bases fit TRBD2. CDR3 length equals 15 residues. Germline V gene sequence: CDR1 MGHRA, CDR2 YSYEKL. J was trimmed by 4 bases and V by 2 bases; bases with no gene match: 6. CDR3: CASSQPRTSLETQYF. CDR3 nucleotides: TGCGCCAGCAGCCAACCTCGGACTAGCCTAGAGACCCAGTACTTC.

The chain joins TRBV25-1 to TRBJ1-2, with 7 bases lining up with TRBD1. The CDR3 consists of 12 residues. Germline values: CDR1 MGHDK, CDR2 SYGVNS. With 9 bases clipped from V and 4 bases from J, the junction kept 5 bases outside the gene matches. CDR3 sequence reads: CARSGQFYGYTF. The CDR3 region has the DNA TGTGCCAGATCGGGACAGTTCTATGGCTACACCTTC.

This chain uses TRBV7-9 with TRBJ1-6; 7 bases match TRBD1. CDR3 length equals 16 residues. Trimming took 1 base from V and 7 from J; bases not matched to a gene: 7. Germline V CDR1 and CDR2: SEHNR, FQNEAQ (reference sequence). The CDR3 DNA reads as TGTGCCAGCAGCTTAGTTTTACAGGGGATGAATTCACCCCTCCACTTT. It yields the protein CASSLVLQGMNSPLHF.

The CDR3 region is CASSPPNRGNTEAFF. The CDR3 DNA reads TGTGCCAGCTCACCACCGAACAGGGGGAACACTGAAGCTTTCTTT. The chain is built from TRBV18 and TRBJ1-1; the match to TRBD1 covers 7 bases. After removal of 0 bases from V and 1 base from J, the junction contained 2 bases not matched to a gene. From germline, CDR1 is KGHSH and CDR2 LQKENI. This CDR3 spans 15 amino acids.

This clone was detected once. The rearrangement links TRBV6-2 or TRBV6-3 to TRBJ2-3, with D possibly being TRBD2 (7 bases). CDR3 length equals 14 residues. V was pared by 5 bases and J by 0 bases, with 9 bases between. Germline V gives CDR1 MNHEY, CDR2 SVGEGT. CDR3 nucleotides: TGTGCCAGCAGTAAGGGGGGGAGCACAGATACGCAGTATTTT. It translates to CASSKGGSTDTQYF.

CDR3 residues: CASSLGRRDRGRDEQFF. CDR3 sequence (DNA): TGTGCCAGCAGCTTGGGACGCCGGGACAGGGGCAGGGATGAGCAGTTCTTC. The chain carries TRBV7-8 and TRBJ2-1, with 10 bases aligning to TRBD1. The trim removed 3 bases at V and 8 bases at J, leaving 13 bases unmatched. The CDR3 consists of 17 residues. Germline V CDR1 and CDR2: SGHVS, FQNEAQ.

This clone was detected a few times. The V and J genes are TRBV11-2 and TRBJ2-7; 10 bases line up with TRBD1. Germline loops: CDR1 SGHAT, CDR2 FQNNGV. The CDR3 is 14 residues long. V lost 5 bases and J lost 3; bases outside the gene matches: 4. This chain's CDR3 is CASSGGTGDYEQYF. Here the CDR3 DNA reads TGTGCCAGCAGCGGAGGGACAGGGGACTACGAGCAGTACTTC.

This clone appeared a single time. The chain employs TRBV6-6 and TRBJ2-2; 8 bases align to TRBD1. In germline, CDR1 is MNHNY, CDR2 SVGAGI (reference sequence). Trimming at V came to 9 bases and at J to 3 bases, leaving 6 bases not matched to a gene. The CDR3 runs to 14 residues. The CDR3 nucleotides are TGTGCCAGTTCCCGGGACAGGCACACCGGGGAGCTGTTTTTT. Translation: CASSRDRHTGELFF.

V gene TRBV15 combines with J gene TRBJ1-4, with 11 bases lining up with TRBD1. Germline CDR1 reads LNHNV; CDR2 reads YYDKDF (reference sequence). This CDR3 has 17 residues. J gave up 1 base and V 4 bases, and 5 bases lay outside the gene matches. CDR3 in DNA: TGTGCCACCAGCATTGGACAGGGGGCTGGAACTAATGAAAAACTGTTTTTT. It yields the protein CATSIGQGAGTNEKLFF.

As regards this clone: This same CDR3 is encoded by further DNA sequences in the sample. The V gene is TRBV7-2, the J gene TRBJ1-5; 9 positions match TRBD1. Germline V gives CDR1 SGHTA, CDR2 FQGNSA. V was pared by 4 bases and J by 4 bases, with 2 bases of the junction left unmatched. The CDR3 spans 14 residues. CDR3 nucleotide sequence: TGTGCCAGCAGCTCAGACAGGGGGAATCAGCCCCAGCATTTT. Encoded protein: CASSSDRGNQPQHF.

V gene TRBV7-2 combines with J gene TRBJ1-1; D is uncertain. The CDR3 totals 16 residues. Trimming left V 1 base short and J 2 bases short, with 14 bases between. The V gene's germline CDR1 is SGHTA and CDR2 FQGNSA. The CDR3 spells CASSLVGGGVNTEAFF. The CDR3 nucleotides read TGTGCCAGCAGCTTAGTAGGTGGCGGGGTAAACACTGAAGCTTTCTTT.

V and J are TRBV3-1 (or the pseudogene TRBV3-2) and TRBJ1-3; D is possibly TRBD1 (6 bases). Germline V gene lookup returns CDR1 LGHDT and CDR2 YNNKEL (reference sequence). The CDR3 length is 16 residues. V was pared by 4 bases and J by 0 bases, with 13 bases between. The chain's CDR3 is CASSPDRRSSGNTIYF. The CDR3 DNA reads TGTGCCAGCAGCCCGGACAGAAGGAGCTCTGGAAACACCATATATTTT.